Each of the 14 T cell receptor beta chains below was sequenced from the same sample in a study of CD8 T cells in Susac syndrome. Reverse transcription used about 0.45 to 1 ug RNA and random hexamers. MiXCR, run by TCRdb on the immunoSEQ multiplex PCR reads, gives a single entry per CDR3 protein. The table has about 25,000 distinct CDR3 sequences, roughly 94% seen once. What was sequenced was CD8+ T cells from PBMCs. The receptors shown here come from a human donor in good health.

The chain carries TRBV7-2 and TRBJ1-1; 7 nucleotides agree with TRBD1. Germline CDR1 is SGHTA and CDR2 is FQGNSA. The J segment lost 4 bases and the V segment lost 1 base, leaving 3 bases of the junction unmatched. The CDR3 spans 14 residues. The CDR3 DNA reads TGTGCCAGCAGCTTAGGCTACAGGGGCACTGAAGCTTTCTTT. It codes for CASSLGYRGTEAFF. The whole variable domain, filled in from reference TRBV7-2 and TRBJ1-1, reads GAGVSQSPSNKVTEKGKDVELRCDPISGHTALYWYRQSLGQGLEFLIYFQGNSAPDKSGLPSDRFSAERTGGSVSTLTIQRTQQEDSAVYLCASSLGYRGTEAFFGQGTRLTVV.

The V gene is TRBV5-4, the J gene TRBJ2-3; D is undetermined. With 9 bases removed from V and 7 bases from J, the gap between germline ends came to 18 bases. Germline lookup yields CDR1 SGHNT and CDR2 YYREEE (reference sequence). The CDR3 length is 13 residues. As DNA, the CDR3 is TGTGCCACCGCCGGTGGAGCTCCATATACGCAGTATTTT. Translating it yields CATAGGAPYTQYF.

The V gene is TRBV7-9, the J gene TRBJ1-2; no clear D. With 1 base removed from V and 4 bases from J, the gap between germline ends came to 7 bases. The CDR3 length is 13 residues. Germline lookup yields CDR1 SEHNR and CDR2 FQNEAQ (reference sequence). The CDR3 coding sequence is TGTGCCAGCAGCTTAGAGGCAGTCTATGGCTACACCTTC. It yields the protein CASSLEAVYGYTF.

The chain's CDR3 is CASLGAGELFF. The CDR3, as DNA: TGTGCCAGCCTGGGGGCCGGGGAGCTGTTTTTT. This chain uses TRBV5-6 with TRBJ2-2, with D possibly called TRBD1 or TRBD2 (5 bases each). Germline V gives CDR1 SGHDT, CDR2 YYEEEE. The CDR3 totals 11 residues. V was shortened by 7 bases and J by 6 bases, with 7 bases between the two germline ends. Drawing the rest from reference TRBV5-6 and TRBJ2-2, the complete variable domain is DAGVTQSPTHLIKTRGQQVTLRCSPKSGHDTVSWYQQALGQGPQFIFQYYEEEERQRGNFPDRFSGHQFPNYSSELNVNALLLGDSALYLCASLGAGELFFGEGSRLTVL.

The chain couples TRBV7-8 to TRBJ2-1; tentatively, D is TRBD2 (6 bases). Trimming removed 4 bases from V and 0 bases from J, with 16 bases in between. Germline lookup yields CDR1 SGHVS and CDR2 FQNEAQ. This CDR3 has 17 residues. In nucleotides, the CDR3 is TGTGCCAGCAGCTCCCCGGGGGACCGAGGCTCCTACAATGAGCAGTTCTTC. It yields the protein CASSSPGDRGSYNEQFF.

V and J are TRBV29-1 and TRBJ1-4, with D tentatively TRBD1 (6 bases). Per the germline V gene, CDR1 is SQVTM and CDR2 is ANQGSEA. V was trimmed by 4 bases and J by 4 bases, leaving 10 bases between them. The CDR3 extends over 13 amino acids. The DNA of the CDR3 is TGCAGCGTTGTGTCAGGGGATAATGAAAAACTGTTTTTT. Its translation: CSVVSGDNEKLFF. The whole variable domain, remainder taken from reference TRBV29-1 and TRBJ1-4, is SAVISQKPSRDICQRGTSLTIQCQVDSQVTMMFWYRQQPGQSLTLIATANQGSEATYESGFVIDKFPISRPNLTFSTLTVSNMSPEDSSIYLCSVVSGDNEKLFFGSGTQLSVL.

The DNA of the CDR3 is TGTGCCAGCAGTCTCGACAGGGCTAACAATCAGCCCCAGCATTTT. Protein: CASSLDRANNQPQHF. The V gene is TRBV12-3 or TRBV12-4, the J gene TRBJ1-5; 7 bases align to TRBD1. The CDR3 extends over 15 amino acids. Trimming cost V 5 bases and J 3 bases; bases outside gene matches: 7.

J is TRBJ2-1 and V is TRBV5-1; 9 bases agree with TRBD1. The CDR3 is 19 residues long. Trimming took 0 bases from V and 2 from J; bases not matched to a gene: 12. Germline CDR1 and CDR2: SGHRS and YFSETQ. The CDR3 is CASSLVETGGMLTYNEQFF. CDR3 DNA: TGCGCCAGCAGCTTGGTAGAGACAGGGGGTATGCTTACCTACAATGAGCAGTTCTTC.

CDR3: CASSHERGTGELFF. CDR3 nucleotides: TGCGCCAGCAGCCACGAGAGGGGGACCGGGGAGCTGTTTTTT. The chain combines TRBV4-3 with TRBJ2-2; TRBD1 is a possible D gene (6 bases). CDR1 and CDR2 from the germline V gene are LGHNA and YSLEER. The V end lost 3 bases, the J end lost 5 bases, and 10 bases lay between the germline ends. The CDR3 contains 14 residues.

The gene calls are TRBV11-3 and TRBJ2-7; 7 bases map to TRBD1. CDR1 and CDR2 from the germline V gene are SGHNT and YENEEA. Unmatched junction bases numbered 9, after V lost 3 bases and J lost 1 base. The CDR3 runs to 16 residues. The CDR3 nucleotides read TGTGCCAGCAGCTTCCCCGACAGGGCCGCTTCCTACGAGCAGTACTTC. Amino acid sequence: CASSFPDRAASYEQYF.

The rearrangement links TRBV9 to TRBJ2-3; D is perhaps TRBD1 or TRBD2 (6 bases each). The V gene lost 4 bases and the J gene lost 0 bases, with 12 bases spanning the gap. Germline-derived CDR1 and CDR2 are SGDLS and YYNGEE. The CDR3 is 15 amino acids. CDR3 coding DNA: TGTGCCAGCAGCCCTTGGGGGGCTAGCACAGATACGCAGTATTTT. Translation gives CASSPWGASTDTQYF.

CDR3 sequence (DNA): TGCGCCAGCAGCCTAGGGGGCACGGGGACTGAAGCTTTCTTT. Translated: CASSLGGTGTEAFF. V usage is TRBV5-1 and J usage is TRBJ1-1; 7 bases are a match to TRBD1. The CDR3 consists of 14 residues. V gave up 4 bases and J gave up 5 bases; unmatched junction bases: 8. Germline lookup yields CDR1 SGHRS and CDR2 YFSETQ.

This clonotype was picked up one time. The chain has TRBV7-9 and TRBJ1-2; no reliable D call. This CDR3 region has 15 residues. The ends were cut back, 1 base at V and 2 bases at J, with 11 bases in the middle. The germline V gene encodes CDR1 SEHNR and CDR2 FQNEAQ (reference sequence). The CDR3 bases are TGTGCCAGCAGCTTAGGGTTAGCCTACAACTATGGCTACACCTTC. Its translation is CASSLGLAYNYGYTF.

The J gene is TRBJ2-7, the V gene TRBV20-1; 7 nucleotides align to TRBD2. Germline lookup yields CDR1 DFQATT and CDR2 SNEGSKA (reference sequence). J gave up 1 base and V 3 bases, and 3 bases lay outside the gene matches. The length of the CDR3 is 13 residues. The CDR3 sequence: CSASDSGSYEQYF. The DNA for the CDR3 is TGCAGTGCTAGTGATAGCGGGTCCTACGAGCAGTACTTC.